This TCR beta chain was recovered during a study of tumor-infiltrating lymphocytes in primary liver carcinoma (dated by TCRdb to about 2017). Concerning the study at large: Hepatocellular carcinoma (four) or combined HCC and intrahepatic cholangiocarcinoma (one) was present in the five patients, who were three men and two women aged 30 to 69 years. The five patients had tumors of stage T1-T3 N0M0, with maximum diameters ranging from roughly 4 to 11 cm. Roughly 3.5 to 7.5 million productive TCRbeta reads were obtained per sample, and no significant difference in read depth was found between tissue types. To link TCRbeta repertoire diversity to the local molecular phenotype, the 25 tumor region samples were profiled with Agilent mRNA microarrays. Technical replicate repertoires showed high reproducibility, with mean shared-clone rates roughly 0.89 and correlation coefficients above 0.95. A total of approximately 35 specimens from 5 patients underwent TCRbeta repertoire sequencing, comprising about 25 tumor regions, 5 adjacent noncancerous liver tissues and 5 peripheral blood samples. Across five regions of each liver tumor, along with adjacent normal tissue and blood, the study brought together TCRbeta repertoire sequencing, expression microarrays and whole-exome sequencing.

Without any cell sorting, total RNA and DNA were extracted together from approximately 20-30 mg of bulk tissue using the AllPrep DNA/RNA mini kit. Four or five patients with histopathologically diagnosed primary liver carcinoma underwent surgical resection in China between November 2015 and March 2016. Chronic HBV infection was present in the patients, and the patients were treatment-naive at sampling. Five spatially separated regions were sampled from each tumor: the superior, inferior, left-lateral and right-lateral poles, plus the tumor centre. More than 90% viable tumor cells were found by histology in every tumor sample. Fresh tumor and adjacent tissue pieces were bisected; one half was stored in RNAlater at -80°C, the other sent for histology. Overall results and qualifications from the work: Only the TCR beta chain was sequenced, so true repertoire diversity is likely underestimated because unpaired alpha chains were not captured. The study included only four or five patients, and the authors note findings should be validated in a larger study. Only about 7.5-25% of top clones were found in all five regions of a tumor, suggesting spatial heterogeneity of tumor-infiltrating T cells. Repertoire overlap was found to be higher between tumor regions (mean roughly 36%) than between tumor-adjacent (about 17%) or tumor-blood (about 15%) pairs, consistent with antigen-driven expansion. Compared with blood, tumors had a significantly larger share of the repertoire taken up by the top 250 clones (p = 0.039). Since the samples were bulk and unsorted, there was no way to compare CD4+ and CD8+ T cell repertoires.

Starting from about 500 ng total RNA, TCRbeta-specific cDNA was produced by reverse transcription with a constant-region primer and ProtoScript II reverse transcriptase. Construction of the TCRbeta libraries relied on three nested rounds of multiplex PCR, following a slightly modified ARM-PCR procedure. The first two PCR rounds used multiplex TRBV1-TRBV30 forward primers with a Cbeta reverse primer, each for around 10 cycles. Sample barcodes and Illumina adapters were added in a final 25-cycle PCR with Deep VentR polymerase. Before sequencing, amplicons of 200-500 bp were gel-purified using a QIAquick gel extraction kit. An Illumina HiSeq 2500 was used to sequence the TCRbeta amplicons with 250-bp paired-end reads. Processing in the source paper ran as follows. Reads were quality-trimmed with Trimmomatic v0.33, and paired reads were merged with FLASH v1.2.11 to recover full CDR3 sequences. V, D and J germline segments were assigned to the rearranged TCRbeta sequences using MiGEC v1.2.1b. VDJtools v1.0.0 computed clonotype statistics and Shannon-Wiener diversity indices. To reduce sampling bias, subsequent analyses other than the diversity analysis used only the 250 most abundant clonotypes in each sample. The public reads were reanalyzed by TCRdb: fastp trimming at Q25, MiXCR alignment, in-frame beta chains only. Each entry merges the rows of one CDR3 protein and shows their most common DNA and genes. TCRdb, rather than the study authors, made the V and J calls. This sample is represented by roughly 70,000 distinct CDR3 sequences; roughly two thirds of them were singletons. The top ten clones comprise 30% to 40% of the sample.

According to the germline V gene, CDR1 reads LGHNA and CDR2 reads YNFKEQ. The cysteine opens and the phenylalanine closes a CDR3 of 17 amino acids. The retained sequence is limited to the CDR3, 51 bases, with the frame set at the first base. In regard to this clonotype: What antigen it recognizes has not been identified. The junction departs from the called germline gene at one end, perhaps through a read error.

Recombination connected TRBV4-2 to TRBJ2-2; TRBD2 might be the D gene, on 5 matching bases. The sequence was obtained from a man aged 35 to 55 with primary liver carcinoma and hepatitis B virus infection. Sequencing was performed on liver tumor tissue from sampling region 4. The meaning of the sample's cell subset or site label: tumor region T4, right-lateral pole. The DNA sequence follows: TGTGCCAGCAGCCAAGATCTTGGGATTGTGAACACCGGGGAGCTGCTTTTT. Its protein reads: CASSQDLGIVNTGELLF.